This T cell receptor (beta chain) was sequenced in a study of blood T cell repertoires in COVID-19. Study-wide background: The samples span acute and convalescent COVID-19 from the United States, Italy and Spain. PBMCs, B-cell-depleted T cells, or T cells were the source of the cDNA or gDNA that made up the material.

Under the authors' procedure: Reference gene primers were amplified, and this amplification served to estimate nucleated cell counts. The table came from immunoSEQ multiplex PCR; TCRdb's copy has only in-frame clones and leaves some out. The DNA was the basis for D and trimming; V, J and clone size are from that table. Counted here are under 200,000 clones, about 80% occurring once; the ten biggest clones make up roughly 5%. Germline V gene data show CDR1 as SGHKS and CDR2 as YYEKEE (reference sequence). This CDR3 is built from 17 residues. V was trimmed by 2 bases and J by 0 bases, leaving 15 bases between them. Self-reported history from a screening survey and questionnaire set each donor's cohort.

Sequenced material: PBMCs or T cells enriched from blood (not recorded which). This clonotype originated in a woman aged 60-75 years with acute COVID-19. The rearrangement joins TRBV5-5 to TRBJ2-1; the D gene is possibly TRBD1 (5 bases). The CDR3 loop reads CASSLQAGSGSYNEQFF. In nucleotides, the CDR3 is TGTGCCAGCAGCTTACAGGCAGGGTCGGGCTCCTACAATGAGCAGTTCTTC.